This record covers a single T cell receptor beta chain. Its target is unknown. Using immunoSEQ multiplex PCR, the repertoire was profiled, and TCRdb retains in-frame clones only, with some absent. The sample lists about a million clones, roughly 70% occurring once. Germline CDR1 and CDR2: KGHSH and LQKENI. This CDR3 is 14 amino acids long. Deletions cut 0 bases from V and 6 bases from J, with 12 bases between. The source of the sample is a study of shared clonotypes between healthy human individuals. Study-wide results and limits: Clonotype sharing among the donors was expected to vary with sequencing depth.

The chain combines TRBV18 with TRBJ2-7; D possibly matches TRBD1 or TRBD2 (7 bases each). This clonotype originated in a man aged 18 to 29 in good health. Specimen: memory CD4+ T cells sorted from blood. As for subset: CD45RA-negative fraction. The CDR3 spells CASSPPFRGGEQYF. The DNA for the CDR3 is TGTGCCAGCTCACCACCGTTCAGGGGGGGCGAGCAGTACTTC.